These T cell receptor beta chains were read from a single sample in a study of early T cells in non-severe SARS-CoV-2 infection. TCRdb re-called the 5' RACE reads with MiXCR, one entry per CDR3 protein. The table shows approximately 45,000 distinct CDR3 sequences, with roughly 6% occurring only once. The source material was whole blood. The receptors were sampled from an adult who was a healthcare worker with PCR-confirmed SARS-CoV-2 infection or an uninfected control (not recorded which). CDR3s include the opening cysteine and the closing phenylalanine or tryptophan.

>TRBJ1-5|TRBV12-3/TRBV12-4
CASSFGAGNQPQHF
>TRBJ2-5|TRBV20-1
CSASYDRPGQETQYF
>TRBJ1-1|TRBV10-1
CASSRTGQGEAFF
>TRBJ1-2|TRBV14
CASSQDMWGSNYGYTF
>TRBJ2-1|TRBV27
CASSLGLAVSYNEQFF
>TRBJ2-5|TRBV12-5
CASGRDRVKETQYF
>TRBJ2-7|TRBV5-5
CASSAGQGPSEQYF
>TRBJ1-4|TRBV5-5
CASSRTGTSTNEKLFF
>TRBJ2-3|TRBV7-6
CASSLEAGSTDTQYF
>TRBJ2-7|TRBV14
CASSQDSIISGILNEQYF
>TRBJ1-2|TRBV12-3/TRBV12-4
CASSSQGVRGYTF
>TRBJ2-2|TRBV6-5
CASSYFGLAGGPTIGELFF
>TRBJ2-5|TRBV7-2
CASRSSGGKMGTQYF
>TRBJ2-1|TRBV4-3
CASSQGQGVNNEQFF
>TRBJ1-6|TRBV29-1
CSVVDSLNSPLHF
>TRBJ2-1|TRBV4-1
CASRLAGAREQFF
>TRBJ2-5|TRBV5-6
CASSQGQGGETQYF